The rows below give T cell receptor beta chains drawn from one sample of a study of cytomegalovirus exposure and HLA in healthy donors. Generated by immunoSEQ multiplex PCR, the TCRdb table keeps only in-frame clones and is missing some. This table has 100,000 or so clones, over 70% appearing once. Sequenced sample: PBMCs. These receptors were collected from a male donor in good health and CMV-seronegative. Each CDR3 is given with its conserved first and last residue. Fields, in order: J gene, D gene, clone size, V gene, CDR3 DNA, CDR3 protein. The D gene is left open where the match is weak. Rows may omit the clone size; those that give it use once, few, many or a size class.

j_call: TRBJ2-1
d_call: TRBD2
clone_size: .
v_call: TRBV9
cdr3_nt: TGTGCCAGCAGCGAGGGGGGTGGGACTAGCGGGAGTAAAGGGACCTACAATGAGCAGTTCTTC
cdr3_aa: CASSEGGGTSGSKGTYNEQFF

j_call: TRBJ2-3
d_call: TRBD2
clone_size: .
v_call: TRBV18
cdr3_nt: TGTGCCAGCTCACTTGCCCTACTAGCGGATACGCAGTATTTT
cdr3_aa: CASSLALLADTQYF

j_call: TRBJ2-7
d_call: TRBD2
clone_size: .
v_call: TRBV7-8
cdr3_nt: TGTGCCAGCAGCTGGGGACTAGCGGGAGGGCCAAAGGAGGAGCAGTACTTC
cdr3_aa: CASSWGLAGGPKEEQYF

j_call: TRBJ2-5
d_call: .
clone_size: .
v_call: TRBV18
cdr3_nt: TGTGCCAGCTCCCTTAACAGGGAGTATTCAGAGACCCAGTACTTC
cdr3_aa: CASSLNREYSETQYF

j_call: TRBJ2-3
d_call: TRBD1
clone_size: once
v_call: TRBV14
cdr3_nt: TGTGCCAGCAGCCAGGACAGGGGGCTAGGCACAGATACGCAGTATTTT
cdr3_aa: CASSQDRGLGTDTQYF

j_call: TRBJ2-1
d_call: .
clone_size: .
v_call: TRBV19
cdr3_nt: TGTGCCAGTAGTATCCTCGTAGGGGGGGCCCGGGGCCACAATGAGCAGTTCTTC
cdr3_aa: CASSILVGGARGHNEQFF

j_call: TRBJ2-5
d_call: .
clone_size: once
v_call: TRBV5-5
cdr3_nt: TGTGCCAGCAGCTTGGTGGCGGGATGGGGGGAGACCCAGTACTTC
cdr3_aa: CASSLVAGWGETQYF

j_call: TRBJ2-2
d_call: .
clone_size: .
v_call: TRBV7-3
cdr3_nt: TGTGCCAGCAGCCTACGGGCAGGGGCCTCGAACACCGGGGAGCTGTTTTTT
cdr3_aa: CASSLRAGASNTGELFF

j_call: TRBJ1-2
d_call: .
clone_size: many
v_call: TRBV19
cdr3_nt: TGTGCCAGTAGTATCGCCCCGGACAGACCTAACTATGGCTACACCTTC
cdr3_aa: CASSIAPDRPNYGYTF

j_call: TRBJ1-4
d_call: .
clone_size: .
v_call: TRBV5-5
cdr3_nt: TGTGCCAGCAGCCAGGTGCCAACTAATGAAAAACTGTTTTTT
cdr3_aa: CASSQVPTNEKLFF

j_call: TRBJ2-3
d_call: .
clone_size: once
v_call: TRBV19
cdr3_nt: TGTGCCAGTAGTAAGGTTCCGGGGGTGGGAGGCACAGATACGCAGTATTTT
cdr3_aa: CASSKVPGVGGTDTQYF

j_call: TRBJ2-2
d_call: .
clone_size: few
v_call: TRBV23-1
cdr3_nt: TGCGCCAGCACTATTGGACTAACGATCTTCAGCGGGGAGCTGTTTTTT
cdr3_aa: CASTIGLTIFSGELFF

j_call: TRBJ2-3
d_call: TRBD2
clone_size: .
v_call: TRBV7-9
cdr3_nt: TGTGCCAGCAGCACACCGAAGGGACTAACCACAGATACGCAGTATTTT
cdr3_aa: CASSTPKGLTTDTQYF

j_call: TRBJ2-7
d_call: .
clone_size: .
v_call: TRBV7-9
cdr3_nt: TGTGCCAGCAGCTTGGAGGGTATCGGCGAGCAGTACTTC
cdr3_aa: CASSLEGIGEQYF

j_call: TRBJ2-3
d_call: TRBD1
clone_size: .
v_call: TRBV6-5
cdr3_nt: TGTGCCAGCAGTTGGACAGGGGAGGGCACAGATACGCAGTATTTT
cdr3_aa: CASSWTGEGTDTQYF

j_call: TRBJ1-1
d_call: .
clone_size: .
v_call: TRBV4-2
cdr3_nt: TGTGCCAGCAGCCAAGATGGCAGGGGGAACACTGAAGCTTTCTTT
cdr3_aa: CASSQDGRGNTEAFF

j_call: TRBJ1-3
d_call: .
clone_size: few
v_call: TRBV4-3
cdr3_nt: TGCGCCAGCAGCCAAGGTCAAGGGGCTGGAAACACCATATATTTT
cdr3_aa: CASSQGQGAGNTIYF

j_call: TRBJ2-7
d_call: TRBD1
clone_size: .
v_call: TRBV5-1
cdr3_nt: TGCGCCAGCAGCTCGGGACAGGGGACCTACGAGCAGTACTTC
cdr3_aa: CASSSGQGTYEQYF

j_call: TRBJ2-7
d_call: .
clone_size: .
v_call: TRBV9
cdr3_nt: TGTGCCAGCAGCGTAGGGACAGCGATGGATTACGAGCAGTACTTC
cdr3_aa: CASSVGTAMDYEQYF

j_call: TRBJ2-1
d_call: TRBD2
clone_size: .
v_call: TRBV4-3
cdr3_nt: TGCGCCAGCAGCCAAGATCGAATGTTGGGACTAGCGGGAGGGCGAAATGAGCAGTTCTTC
cdr3_aa: CASSQDRMLGLAGGRNEQFF

j_call: TRBJ2-6
d_call: TRBD1
clone_size: few
v_call: TRBV11-2
cdr3_nt: TGTGCCACGGGGACAGTTTCTGGGGCCAACGTCCTGACTTTC
cdr3_aa: CATGTVSGANVLTF

j_call: TRBJ2-6
d_call: .
clone_size: .
v_call: TRBV4-3
cdr3_nt: TGCGCCAGCAGCCAAGGGGCTACGTCTGGGGCCAACGTCCTGACTTTC
cdr3_aa: CASSQGATSGANVLTF

j_call: TRBJ2-3
d_call: TRBD2
clone_size: .
v_call: TRBV4-1
cdr3_nt: TGCGCCAGCAGCCAAGATCCCCATAGCGGGACCACAGATACGCAGTATTTT
cdr3_aa: CASSQDPHSGTTDTQYF

j_call: TRBJ2-7
d_call: TRBD1
clone_size: few
v_call: TRBV19
cdr3_nt: TGTGCCAGTAGTATGGGACAGGGCTCCTACGAGCAGTACTTC
cdr3_aa: CASSMGQGSYEQYF

j_call: TRBJ1-4
d_call: TRBD1
clone_size: .
v_call: TRBV4-2
cdr3_nt: TGTGCCAACAGCCAAGGGGACAGGGATGATGAAAAACTGTTTTTT
cdr3_aa: CANSQGDRDDEKLFF

j_call: TRBJ2-7
d_call: TRBD1
clone_size: .
v_call: TRBV6-6
cdr3_nt: TGTGCCAGCAGTTCCCGGACAGGGGGCTCCTACGAGCAGTACTTC
cdr3_aa: CASSSRTGGSYEQYF

j_call: TRBJ2-1
d_call: .
clone_size: .
v_call: TRBV7-3
cdr3_nt: TGTGCCAGCAGCTTGCACAGGGACGCTGAGCAGTTCTTC
cdr3_aa: CASSLHRDAEQFF

j_call: TRBJ1-1
d_call: .
clone_size: .
v_call: TRBV29-1
cdr3_nt: TGCAGCGTATCTAAATCGAGGGTGAACACTGAAGCTTTCTTT
cdr3_aa: CSVSKSRVNTEAFF

j_call: TRBJ2-3
d_call: .
clone_size: .
v_call: TRBV2
cdr3_nt: TGTGCCAGCAGTGTCTTGGGGGCCACAGATACGCAGTATTTT
cdr3_aa: CASSVLGATDTQYF

j_call: TRBJ1-5
d_call: .
clone_size: few
v_call: TRBV19
cdr3_nt: TGTGCCAGTAGTATAGGGGGGCCTCAGCCCCAGCATTTT
cdr3_aa: CASSIGGPQPQHF

j_call: TRBJ2-1
d_call: .
clone_size: .
v_call: TRBV10-1
cdr3_nt: TGCGCCAGCAGTGCGGGAGTAGGTGAGCAGTTCTTC
cdr3_aa: CASSAGVGEQFF

j_call: TRBJ2-7
d_call: TRBD2
clone_size: .
v_call: TRBV18
cdr3_nt: TGTGCCAGCTCGGTGGACATACTAGCGGGAGTTCGTGAGCAGTACTTC
cdr3_aa: CASSVDILAGVREQYF

j_call: TRBJ1-2
d_call: .
clone_size: .
v_call: TRBV6-5
cdr3_nt: TGTGCCAGCACCCGGGGTAGCGACTATGGCTACACCTTC
cdr3_aa: CASTRGSDYGYTF

j_call: TRBJ2-2
d_call: .
clone_size: .
v_call: TRBV10-3
cdr3_nt: TGTGCCATCAGCGCTCGGGATCGGAGTGGGACCGGGGAGCTGTTTTTT
cdr3_aa: CAISARDRSGTGELFF

j_call: TRBJ2-5
d_call: .
clone_size: .
v_call: TRBV11-3
cdr3_nt: TGTGCCAGCAGTACCCGGGGAGAGACCCAGTACTTC
cdr3_aa: CASSTRGETQYF

j_call: TRBJ2-3
d_call: TRBD1
clone_size: .
v_call: TRBV7-3
cdr3_nt: TGTGCCAGCAGCGCCCGGGGACAGGGGGTTGGCACAGATACGCAGTATTTT
cdr3_aa: CASSARGQGVGTDTQYF

j_call: TRBJ1-1
d_call: .
clone_size: .
v_call: TRBV5-1
cdr3_nt: TGCGCCAGCAGCCCGCAGGGTTGGAACACTGAAGCTTTCTTT
cdr3_aa: CASSPQGWNTEAFF

j_call: TRBJ1-3
d_call: .
clone_size: .
v_call: TRBV30
cdr3_nt: TGTGCCTGGAGCCCGACAGACGGCCCTGGAAACACCATATATTTT
cdr3_aa: CAWSPTDGPGNTIYF

j_call: TRBJ2-2
d_call: .
clone_size: .
v_call: TRBV12-5
cdr3_nt: TGTGCTAGTGGTTTGGGCCATGAACAGGGAGTCTGGGAGCTGTTTTTT
cdr3_aa: CASGLGHEQGVWELFF

j_call: TRBJ2-5
d_call: TRBD2
clone_size: once
v_call: TRBV10-3
cdr3_nt: TGTGCCGCGACTAGCGGAGTGGAGACCCAGTACTTC
cdr3_aa: CAATSGVETQYF

j_call: TRBJ1-2
d_call: .
clone_size: .
v_call: TRBV10-2
cdr3_nt: TGCGCCAGCAGTGAAGAAGGCGGGAACTATGGCTACACCTTC
cdr3_aa: CASSEEGGNYGYTF

j_call: TRBJ1-1
d_call: TRBD1
clone_size: once
v_call: TRBV27
cdr3_nt: TGTGCCAGCAGTGCCTTGAGCAGGGGGACTGAAGCTTTCTTT
cdr3_aa: CASSALSRGTEAFF

j_call: TRBJ1-2
d_call: .
clone_size: .
v_call: TRBV28
cdr3_nt: TGTGCCAGCAGTCCCTTGGGGCCAGGTGGCTACACCTTC
cdr3_aa: CASSPLGPGGYTF

j_call: TRBJ2-3
d_call: .
clone_size: .
v_call: TRBV28
cdr3_nt: TGTGCCAGCAGCCCGGGGGTAGGAGGGGGCACAGATACGCAGTATTTT
cdr3_aa: CASSPGVGGGTDTQYF

j_call: TRBJ1-1
d_call: .
clone_size: .
v_call: TRBV5-1
cdr3_nt: TGCGCCAGCAGCTTGGCGGACAGACCCACTGAAGCTTTCTTT
cdr3_aa: CASSLADRPTEAFF

j_call: TRBJ2-1
d_call: TRBD2
clone_size: .
v_call: TRBV11-3
cdr3_nt: TGTGCCAGCAGCTTAGCAATCGCGGGACTAGCCGGGAGGGCCTACAATGAGCAGTTCTTC
cdr3_aa: CASSLAIAGLAGRAYNEQFF

j_call: TRBJ2-7
d_call: TRBD2
clone_size: .
v_call: TRBV18
cdr3_nt: TGTGCCAGCTCACCGACTAGCGGGGGTTACGAGCAGTACTTC
cdr3_aa: CASSPTSGGYEQYF

j_call: TRBJ2-7
d_call: .
clone_size: .
v_call: TRBV27
cdr3_nt: TGTGCCAGCAGTTCCGTAGCGGAGTCCTACGAGCAGTACTTC
cdr3_aa: CASSSVAESYEQYF

j_call: TRBJ2-7
d_call: .
clone_size: .
v_call: TRBV6-1
cdr3_nt: TGTGCCAGCAGTGAAGAGGTCAGGTACTCCTACGAGCAGTACTTC
cdr3_aa: CASSEEVRYSYEQYF

j_call: TRBJ2-1
d_call: .
clone_size: once
v_call: TRBV21-1
cdr3_nt: TGTGCCAGCAGCAAAGCAATTCGCCTACCTCGGGATGAGCAGTTCTTC
cdr3_aa: CASSKAIRLPRDEQFF

j_call: TRBJ2-1
d_call: TRBD1
clone_size: .
v_call: TRBV19
cdr3_nt: TGTGCCAGTAGTATCGGGACAGGGGAATACAATGAGCAGTTCTTC
cdr3_aa: CASSIGTGEYNEQFF

j_call: TRBJ2-7
d_call: .
clone_size: .
v_call: TRBV5-1
cdr3_nt: TGCGCCAGCAGCTTGGATCCAGGGAGGTCCTACGAGCAGTACTTC
cdr3_aa: CASSLDPGRSYEQYF

j_call: TRBJ1-5
d_call: .
clone_size: .
v_call: TRBV9
cdr3_nt: TGTGCCAGCAGCGCGGGACACCTCAGGCAGCCCCAGCATTTT
cdr3_aa: CASSAGHLRQPQHF

j_call: TRBJ1-5
d_call: .
clone_size: once
v_call: TRBV19
cdr3_nt: TGTGCCAGTAGTCTCGGACAGCGCTATAGCAATCAGCCCCAGCATTTT
cdr3_aa: CASSLGQRYSNQPQHF

j_call: TRBJ2-5
d_call: .
clone_size: .
v_call: TRBV5-1
cdr3_nt: TGCGCCAGCAGTCCGAGGCGGGATAGTGGGGAGACCCAGTACTTC
cdr3_aa: CASSPRRDSGETQYF